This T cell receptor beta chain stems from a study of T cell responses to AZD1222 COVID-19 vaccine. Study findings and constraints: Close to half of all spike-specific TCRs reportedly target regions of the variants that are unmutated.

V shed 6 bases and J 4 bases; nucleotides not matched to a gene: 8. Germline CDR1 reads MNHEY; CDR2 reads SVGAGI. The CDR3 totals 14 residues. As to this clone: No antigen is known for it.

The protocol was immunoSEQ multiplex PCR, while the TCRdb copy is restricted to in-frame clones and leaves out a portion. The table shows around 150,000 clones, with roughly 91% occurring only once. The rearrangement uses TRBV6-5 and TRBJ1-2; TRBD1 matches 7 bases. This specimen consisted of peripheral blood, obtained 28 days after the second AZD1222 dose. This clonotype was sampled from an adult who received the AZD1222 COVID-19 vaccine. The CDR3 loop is CASRWDSWLYGYTF. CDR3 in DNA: TGTGCCAGCAGATGGGACAGCTGGCTCTATGGCTACACCTTC.